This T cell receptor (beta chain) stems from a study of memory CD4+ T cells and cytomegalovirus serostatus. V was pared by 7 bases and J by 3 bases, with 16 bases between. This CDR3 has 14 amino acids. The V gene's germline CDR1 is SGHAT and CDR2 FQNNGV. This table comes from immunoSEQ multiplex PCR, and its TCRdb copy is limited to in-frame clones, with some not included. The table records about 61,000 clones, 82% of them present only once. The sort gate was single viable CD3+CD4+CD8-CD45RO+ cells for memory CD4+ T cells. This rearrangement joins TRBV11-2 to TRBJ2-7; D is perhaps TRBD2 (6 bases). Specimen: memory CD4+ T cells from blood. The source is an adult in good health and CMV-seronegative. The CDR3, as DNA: TGTGCCAGCACCCTACGGCAGGGAGGCTACGAGCAGTACTTC. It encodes CASTLRQGGYEQYF.